The clone carrying this TCR beta chain showed up just a few times. In TCRdb, the RT-PCR reads were re-called with MiXCR into one record per CDR3 protein. This repertoire shows roughly 940,000 distinct CDR3 sequences, about 20% found once; its top ten account for under 6.5%. This sample is part of a study of patients and donors after allogeneic stem cell transplantation. Between the trimmed V and J ends, which lost 5 bases and 6 bases, there was a span of 5 bases. The CDR3 totals 12 residues. Germline V gives CDR1 SGHTA, CDR2 FQGNSA. The TCR comes from a human donor who was either an allogeneic HSCT recipient or a stem cell or donor lymphocyte infusion donor (not recorded which). It is not recorded whose cells these are; they may come from a transplant donor. Sequencing was done on a sample of blood, either unsorted or a sorted T cell fraction (not recorded which). The chain carries TRBV7-2 and TRBJ1-6; no reliable D call. DNA of the CDR3: TGTGCCAGCAGCCCAACTAATTCACCCCTCCACTTT. Its protein is CASSPTNSPLHF.